This passage covers 9 T cell receptor beta chains from one sample sequenced in a study of control samples from healthy donors and cancer patients (dated by TCRdb to the early 2020s). Library prep was done by the immunoSEQ multiplex PCR assay. The immuneACCESS repertoire file appears here via TCRdb, limited to in-frame rearrangements. These files lack a portion of the clones; in checked studies, under half of the deficit traces to unresolved V genes, and the cause of the others is not known. Recorded for this sample are tens of thousands of clones; around 90% of them occurred a single time. The leading ten clones occupy 8% to 10% of the sample. Sequenced: PBMCs. The receptors were sampled from a woman aged 50 to 60 with colorectal cancer.

This clone has only a few counts. The V and J genes are TRBV14 and TRBJ2-2, with D unclear. Germline values: CDR1 SGHDN, CDR2 FVKESK. Trimming stripped 1 base from V and 4 bases from J, with 13 bases between. This CDR3 comprises 16 residues. This chain's CDR3 is CASSQAVGSGTGELFF. CDR3 bases: TGTGCCAGCAGCCAAGCAGTAGGCTCGGGCACCGGGGAGCTGTTTTTT.

The CDR3 spells CASRSTLEGVGTQYF. CDR3 DNA sequence: TGTGCCAGCAGATCCACTCTAGAGGGGGTTGGGACCCAGTACTTC. The rearrangement links TRBV7-2 to TRBJ2-5; possible D gene TRBD1, 6 bases. The V gene's germline CDR1 is SGHTA and CDR2 FQGNSA. The CDR3 consists of 15 residues. V lost 6 bases to trimming and J lost 7 bases, with 21 bases between them.

V is TRBV6-1 and J is TRBJ2-7; D unresolved. The CDR3 is made up of 12 amino acids. Germline loops: CDR1 MNHNS, CDR2 SASEGT. Trimming removed 3 bases at V and 4 bases at J, with 7 bases between. CDR3 residues: CASSDVGYEQYV. The CDR3 nucleotides are TGTGCCAGCAGTGATGTGGGGTACGAGCAGTACGTC.

The chain employs TRBV7-2 and TRBJ1-5, with D tentatively TRBD1 (6 bases). Looked up from germline, CDR1 is SGHTA and CDR2 is FQGNSA. CDR3 size: 15 residues. With 5 bases removed from V and 4 bases from J, the gap between germline ends came to 15 bases. CDR3 sequence reads: CASSLGQNFNQPQHF. The CDR3 region has the DNA TGTGCCAGCAGCCTAGGACAGAACTTTAATCAGCCCCAGCATTTT.

The CDR3 DNA reads TGCGCCAGCAGCCGAGGCCGGGACAGGGGGCGCGACACTGAAGCTTTCTTT. Translating it yields CASSRGRDRGRDTEAFF. The genes are TRBV4-3 and TRBJ1-1; 12 bases match TRBD1. Germline values: CDR1 LGHNA, CDR2 YSLEER. This CDR3 comprises 17 residues. With V trimmed by 4 bases and J by 3 bases, 9 bases remained unmatched.

This chain uses TRBV3-1 (or the pseudogene TRBV3-2) with TRBJ1-5, with a weak D call TRBD1 (5 bases). Germline CDR1 reads LGHDT; CDR2 reads YNNKEL (reference sequence). V dropped 0 bases and J dropped 4 bases, with 10 bases sitting between them. CDR3 size: 15 residues. The CDR3 DNA follows: TGTGCCAGCAGCCAAGATTGGGGCCTAAATCAGCCCCAGCATTTT. This gives the protein CASSQDWGLNQPQHF.

The J gene is TRBJ2-4, the V gene TRBV19; weak D call: TRBD1 (7 bases). The germline V gene has CDR1 LNHDA and CDR2 SQIVND (reference sequence). V lost 6 bases, J lost 6 bases, and 18 bases lay in between. The CDR3 covers 15 residues. The CDR3 DNA follows: TGTGCCAGTAGCCCGCAGGGGGGCGAGGGAAACATTCAGTACTTC. Translating gives CASSPQGGEGNIQYF.

The chain recombines TRBV27 with TRBJ1-2; 7 bases fit TRBD1. This CDR3 spans 13 amino acids. CDR1 is MNHEY and CDR2 is SMNVEV in the germline V gene (reference sequence). J was trimmed by 4 bases and V by 6 bases; bases with no gene match: 5. The CDR3 nucleotides read TGTGCCAGCAGAAGGGGGCTGGGCTATGGCTACACCTTC. This translates into CASRRGLGYGYTF.

The chain employs TRBV9 and TRBJ1-1; no reliable D call. Trimming pared 0 bases from V and 4 bases from J, leaving 10 bases between. CDR1 SGDLS and CDR2 YYNGEE come from the germline V gene. This CDR3 is 14 amino acids long. The CDR3: CASSVEPSGTEAFF. The CDR3 bases are TGTGCCAGCAGCGTAGAACCGTCTGGCACTGAAGCTTTCTTT.